The 3 T cell receptor beta chains below come from one sample, sequenced in a study of molecular identifiers for immune sequencing clone quantification. MiXCR, run by TCRdb on the PCR reads, gives a single entry per CDR3 protein. The sample has about 8,300 distinct CDR3 sequences, 33% seen once; the top ten hold 5.3%. Sequences were obtained from naive CD8+ T cells from blood, with Jurkat cell RNA spiked in. Sample subset: FACS-sorted CD8+CD4-CCR7+CD45RA+ naive T cells. Source of these receptors: a human donor in good health. Some libraries in this study had Jurkat cell RNA spiked in.

CDR3 nucleotides: TGTGCCAGCAGCTTAGGTTCGGCCGCGAACACCGGGGAGCTGTTTTTT. It yields the protein CASSLGSAANTGELFF. The V gene is TRBV7-9, the J gene TRBJ2-2, with unresolved D. Germline values: CDR1 SEHNR, CDR2 FQNEAQ (reference sequence). The germline V and J ends were trimmed by 1 base and 0 bases, with 9 bases remaining between them. There are 16 residues in the CDR3. The full variable domain, completed using reference TRBV7-9 and TRBJ2-2, is DTGVSQNPRHKITKRGQNVTFRCDPISEHNRLYWYRQTLGQGPEFLTYFQNEAQLEKSRLLSDRFSAERPKGSFSTLEIQRTEQGDSAMYLCASSLGSAANTGELFFGEGSRLTVL.

This clonotype was observed a few times. J is TRBJ1-1 and V is TRBV12-3 or TRBV12-4, with D hard to call. This CDR3 is 15 amino acids long. V shed 5 bases and J shed 2 bases, with 15 bases lying between them. The CDR3 region is CASSPMNQLNTEAFF. DNA of the CDR3: TGTGCCAGCAGTCCTATGAACCAGCTCAACACTGAAGCTTTCTTT.

Concerning this clonotype: The junction shows a germline mismatch at one end, possibly a read error. This chain connects TRBV6-1 to TRBJ2-7, with 8 bases lining up with TRBD1. CDR3 length: 14 amino acids. Germline V gives CDR1 MNHNS, CDR2 SASEGT. CDR3 coding DNA: TGTGCCAGCGGTGATCGACAGGGGTGGGATGAACAGTACTTC. Amino acids: CASGDRQGWDEQYF.